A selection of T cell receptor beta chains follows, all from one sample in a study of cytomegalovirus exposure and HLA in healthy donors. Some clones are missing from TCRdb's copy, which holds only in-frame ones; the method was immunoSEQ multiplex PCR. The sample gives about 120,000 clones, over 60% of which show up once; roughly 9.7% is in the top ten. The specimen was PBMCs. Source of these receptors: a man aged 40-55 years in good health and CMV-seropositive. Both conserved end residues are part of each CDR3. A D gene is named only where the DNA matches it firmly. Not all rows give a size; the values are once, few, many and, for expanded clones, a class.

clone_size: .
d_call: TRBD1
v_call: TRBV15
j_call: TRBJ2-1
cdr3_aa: CATSKHSQGGEQFF
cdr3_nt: TGTGCCACCAGCAAACACTCACAGGGGGGTGAGCAGTTCTTC

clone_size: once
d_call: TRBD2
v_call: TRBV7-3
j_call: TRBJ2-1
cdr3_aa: CASSLGLAKFNEQFF
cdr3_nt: TGTGCCAGCAGCTTAGGACTAGCCAAATTCAATGAGCAGTTCTTC

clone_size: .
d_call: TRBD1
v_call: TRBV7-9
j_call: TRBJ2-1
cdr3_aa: CSSSARTGPSYNEQFF
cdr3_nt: TGTTCCAGCAGCGCCCGGACAGGGCCCTCCTACAATGAGCAGTTCTTC

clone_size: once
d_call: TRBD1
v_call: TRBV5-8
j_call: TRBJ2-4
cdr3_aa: CASSLQDRDNIQYF
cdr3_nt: TGTGCCAGCAGCTTGCAGGACAGGGATAACATTCAGTACTTC

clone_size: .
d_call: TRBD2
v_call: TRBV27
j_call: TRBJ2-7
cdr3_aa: CASSLSRGGSYEQYF
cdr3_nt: TGTGCCAGCAGTTTATCCCGGGGGGGGTCCTACGAGCAGTACTTC

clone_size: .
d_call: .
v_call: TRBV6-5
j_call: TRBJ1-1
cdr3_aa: CASSLTGGRNTEAFF
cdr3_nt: TGTGCCAGCAGCCTGACTGGGGGGAGGAACACTGAAGCTTTCTTT

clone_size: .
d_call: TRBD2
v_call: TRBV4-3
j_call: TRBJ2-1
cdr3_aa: CASSQGGGAYNEQFF
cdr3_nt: TGCGCCAGCAGCCAAGGCGGGGGGGCCTACAATGAGCAGTTCTTC

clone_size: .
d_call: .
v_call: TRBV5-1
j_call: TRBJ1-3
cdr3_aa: CASSLGDTSGNTIYF
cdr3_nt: TGCGCCAGCAGCTTGGGGGACACCTCTGGAAACACCATATATTTT

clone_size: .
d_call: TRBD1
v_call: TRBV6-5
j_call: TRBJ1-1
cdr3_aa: CASTPSQGVETEAFF
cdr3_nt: TGTGCCAGCACCCCTAGTCAGGGGGTGGAGACTGAAGCTTTCTTT

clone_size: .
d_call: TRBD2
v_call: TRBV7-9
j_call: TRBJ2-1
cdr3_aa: CASSWLAGGRNNEQFF
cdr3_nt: TGTGCCAGCAGCTGGCTAGCGGGGGGCCGTAACAATGAGCAGTTCTTC

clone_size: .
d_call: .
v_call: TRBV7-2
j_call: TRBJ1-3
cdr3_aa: CASSDRRGTIYF
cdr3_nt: TGTGCCAGCAGCGATCGTCGCGGCACCATATATTTT

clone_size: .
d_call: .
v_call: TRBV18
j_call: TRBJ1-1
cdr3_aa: CASSPSPQGLYYDTEAFF
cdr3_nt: TGTGCCAGCTCACCATCCCCCCAGGGCTTGTACTACGACACTGAAGCTTTCTTT

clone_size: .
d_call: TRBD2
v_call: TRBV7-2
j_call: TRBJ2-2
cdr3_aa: CASSPRSGGPGELFF
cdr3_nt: TGTGCCAGCAGCCCCCGTAGCGGGGGCCCCGGGGAGCTGTTTTTT

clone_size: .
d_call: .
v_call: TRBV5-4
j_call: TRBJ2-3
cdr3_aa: CASSPAGGASTDTQYF
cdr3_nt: TGTGCCAGCAGCCCTGCTGGGGGGGCCTCCACAGATACGCAGTATTTT

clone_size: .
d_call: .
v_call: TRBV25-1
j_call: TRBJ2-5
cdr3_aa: CASSRGASQETQYF
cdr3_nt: TGTGCCAGCAGCCGGGGGGCCAGCCAAGAGACCCAGTACTTC

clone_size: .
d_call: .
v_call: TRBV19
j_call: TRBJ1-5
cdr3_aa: CASSPRRTDQPQHF
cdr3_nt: TGTGCCAGTAGCCCCCGGAGGACTGATCAGCCCCAGCATTTT

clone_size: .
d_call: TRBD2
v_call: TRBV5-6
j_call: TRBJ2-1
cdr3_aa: CASSLASSGGRTYNEQFF
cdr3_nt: TGTGCCAGCAGCTTGGCCTCTAGCGGGGGGCGCACCTACAATGAGCAGTTCTTC

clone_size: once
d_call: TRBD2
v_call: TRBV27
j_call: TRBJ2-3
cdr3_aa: CASSFAGLGLYF
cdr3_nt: TGTGCCAGCAGTTTTGCCGGACTAGGCTTGTATTTT

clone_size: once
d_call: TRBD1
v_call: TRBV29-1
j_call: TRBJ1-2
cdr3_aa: CSVETGANYGYTF
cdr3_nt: TGCAGCGTTGAGACAGGGGCCAACTATGGCTACACCTTC

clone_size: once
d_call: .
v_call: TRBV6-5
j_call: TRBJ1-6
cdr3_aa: CASSSLNSNSPLHF
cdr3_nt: TGTGCCAGCAGTTCCCTTAACTCGAATTCACCCCTCCACTTT

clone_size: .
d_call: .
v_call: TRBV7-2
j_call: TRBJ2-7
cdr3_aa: CASSFPRAGNYEQYF
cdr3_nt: TGTGCCAGCAGCTTCCCCCGGGCAGGGAACTACGAGCAGTACTTC

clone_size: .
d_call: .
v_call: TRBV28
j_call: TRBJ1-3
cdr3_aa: CASTTGSSGNTIYF
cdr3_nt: TGTGCCAGCACAACAGGGAGCTCTGGAAACACCATATATTTT

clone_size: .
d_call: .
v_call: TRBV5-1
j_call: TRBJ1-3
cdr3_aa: CASSFGGPMDTIYF
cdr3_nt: TGCGCCAGCAGCTTCGGGGGGCCCATGGACACCATATATTTT

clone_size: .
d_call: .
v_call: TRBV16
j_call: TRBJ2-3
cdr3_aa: CASSQSEGSSTDTQYF
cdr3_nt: TGTGCCAGCAGCCAATCGGAGGGGTCGAGCACAGATACGCAGTATTTT

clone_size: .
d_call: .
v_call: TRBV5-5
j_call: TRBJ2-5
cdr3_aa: CASSSNRETQYF
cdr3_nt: TGTGCCAGCAGCTCAAACAGAGAGACCCAGTACTTC

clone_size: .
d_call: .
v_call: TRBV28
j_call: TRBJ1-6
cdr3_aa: CASSRQAGGNSPLHF
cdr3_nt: TGTGCCAGCAGCCGGCAGGCCGGGGGTAATTCACCCCTCCACTTT

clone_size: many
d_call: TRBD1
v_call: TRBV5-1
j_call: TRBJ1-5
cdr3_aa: CASSPVPGTGMSNQPQHF
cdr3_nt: TGCGCCAGCAGCCCCGTCCCCGGGACAGGGATGAGCAATCAGCCCCAGCATTTT

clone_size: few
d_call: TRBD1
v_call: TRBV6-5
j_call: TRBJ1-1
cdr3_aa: CASSYLGTGGTEAFF
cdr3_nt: TGTGCCAGCAGTTACCTAGGGACAGGGGGCACTGAAGCTTTCTTT

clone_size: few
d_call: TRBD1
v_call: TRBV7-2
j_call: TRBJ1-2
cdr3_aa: CASSSTGVWGYTF
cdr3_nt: TGTGCCAGCAGCAGCACAGGGGTTTGGGGCTACACCTTC

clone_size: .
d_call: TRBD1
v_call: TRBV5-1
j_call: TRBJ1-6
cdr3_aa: CASSFGGPDRFGSPLHF
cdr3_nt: TGCGCCAGCAGCTTTGGAGGCCCGGACAGGTTTGGTTCACCCCTCCACTTT

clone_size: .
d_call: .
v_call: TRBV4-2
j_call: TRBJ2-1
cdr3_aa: CASSPPGDEQFF
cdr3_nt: TGTGCCAGCAGCCCCCCCGGGGATGAGCAGTTCTTC